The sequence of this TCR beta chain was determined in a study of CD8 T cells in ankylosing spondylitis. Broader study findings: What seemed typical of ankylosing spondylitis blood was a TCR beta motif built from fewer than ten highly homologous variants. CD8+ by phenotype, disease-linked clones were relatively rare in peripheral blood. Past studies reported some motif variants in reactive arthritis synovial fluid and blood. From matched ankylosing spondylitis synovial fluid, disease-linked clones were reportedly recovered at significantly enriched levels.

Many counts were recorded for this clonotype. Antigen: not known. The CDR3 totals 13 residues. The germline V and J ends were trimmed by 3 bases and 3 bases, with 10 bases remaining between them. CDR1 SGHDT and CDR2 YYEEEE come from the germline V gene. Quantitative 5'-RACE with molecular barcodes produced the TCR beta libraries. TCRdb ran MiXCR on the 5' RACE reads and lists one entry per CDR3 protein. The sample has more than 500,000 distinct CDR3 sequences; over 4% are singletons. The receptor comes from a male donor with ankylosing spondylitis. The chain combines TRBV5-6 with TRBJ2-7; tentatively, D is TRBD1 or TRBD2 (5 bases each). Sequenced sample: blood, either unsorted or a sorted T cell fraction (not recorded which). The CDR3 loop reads CASSSGPNYEQYF. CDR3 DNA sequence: TGTGCCAGCAGCTCGGGACCTAACTACGAGCAGTACTTC.